These 15 T cell receptor beta chains were sequenced from one sample in a study of blood T cell repertoires in COVID-19. Data came from immunoSEQ multiplex PCR; TCRdb stores just in-frame clones and leaves some out. This sample yields roughly 300,000 clones, of which about 88% are seen a single time; approximately 0.93% belongs to the top ten. The sequenced sample consisted of PBMCs or T cells enriched from blood (not recorded which). These receptors were collected from a woman in her 30s who had recovered from COVID-19.

V is TRBV5-4 and J is TRBJ1-1, with D possibly matching TRBD1 (6 bases). The V end lost 0 bases, the J end lost 1 base, and 13 bases lay between the germline ends. This CDR3 contains 16 residues. Germline V gives CDR1 SGHNT, CDR2 YYREEE (reference sequence). As DNA, the CDR3 is TGTGCCAGCAGCTTGGCCGTCGGACAGACGAACACTGAAGCTTTCTTT. This sequence encodes CASSLAVGQTNTEAFF.

The chain combines TRBV7-9 with TRBJ2-2; D possibly corresponds to TRBD1 (5 bases). With 2 bases removed from V and 4 bases from J, the gap between germline ends came to 11 bases. Germline CDR1 SEHNR, CDR2 FQNEAQ (reference sequence). The CDR3 consists of 15 residues. In DNA, the CDR3 is TGTGCCAGCAGCTTATTCCAGGGAAGCACCGGGGAGCTGTTTTTT. It specifies CASSLFQGSTGELFF.

The chain links TRBV5-6 to TRBJ1-5; no reliable D call. The V end lost 4 bases, the J end lost 6 bases, and 14 bases lay between the germline ends. The CDR3 contains 14 residues. Germline V lookup: CDR1 SGHDT, CDR2 YYEEEE. This CDR3 reads CASSPQSGSQPQHF. In nucleotides, the CDR3 is TGTGCCAGCAGCCCCCAAAGCGGAAGTCAGCCCCAGCATTTT.

The rearrangement uses TRBV19 and TRBJ1-5, with D maybe TRBD1 (6 bases). The germline V gene has CDR1 LNHDA and CDR2 SQIVND (reference sequence). The CDR3 is 16 amino acids. V was clipped by 6 bases and J by 1 base, with 16 bases between them. The DNA of the CDR3 is TGTGCCAGTAGACCCCGAAGGACAGAGAGCAATCAGCCCCAGCATTTT. Its protein product is CASRPRRTESNQPQHF.

V and J are TRBV2 and TRBJ2-5; D may be TRBD1 (6 bases). The germline CDR1 and CDR2 sequences are SNHLY and FYNNEI. This CDR3 has 17 amino acids. V dropped 3 bases and J dropped 1 base, with 18 bases sitting between them. CDR3 coding DNA: TGTGCCAGCAGTGACAGCTGGACAGCCGGTAGCCAAGAGACCCAGTACTTC. Protein sequence: CASSDSWTAGSQETQYF.

The V call is TRBV5-4, the J call TRBJ2-4; D is possibly TRBD2 (5 bases). Trimming took off 3 bases at V and 2 bases at J, with 15 bases between the two ends. CDR3 size: 16 residues. Germline V gene data show CDR1 as SGHNT and CDR2 as YYREEE (reference sequence). The CDR3 loop reads CASSWGRGKTKNIQYF. The CDR3 region has the DNA TGTGCCAGCAGCTGGGGTCGGGGTAAGACCAAAAACATTCAGTACTTC.

The gene calls are TRBV9 and TRBJ2-3; D is unresolved. V lost 4 bases to trimming and J lost 5 bases, with 8 bases between them. The CDR3 loop spans 12 amino acids. The germline V gene encodes CDR1 SGDLS and CDR2 YYNGEE. The CDR3 here is CASSISGDTQYF. CDR3 nucleotide sequence: TGTGCCAGCAGCATCTCCGGAGATACGCAGTATTTT. The whole variable domain, filled in from reference TRBV9 and TRBJ2-3, reads DSGVTQTPKHLITATGQRVTLRCSPRSGDLSVYWYQQSLDQGLQFLIQYYNGEERAKGNILERFSAQQFPDLHSELNLSSLELGDSALYFCASSISGDTQYFGPGTRLTVL.

The rearrangement joins TRBV29-1 to TRBJ2-7; D perhaps matches TRBD1 (5 bases). V was cut by 5 bases and J by 3 bases, with 14 bases left in between. The CDR3 is made up of 13 amino acids. Looked up from germline, CDR1 is SQVTM and CDR2 is ANQGSEA. The CDR3 region is CSVRPGFNYEQYF. The CDR3 region has the DNA TGCAGCGTTCGACCAGGGTTTAACTACGAGCAGTACTTC.

V gene TRBV14 combines with J gene TRBJ2-3; 9 nucleotides line up with TRBD2. V was pared by 4 bases and J by 11 bases, with 7 bases of the junction left unmatched. Germline V gene sequence: CDR1 SGHDN, CDR2 FVKESK. The CDR3 runs to 13 residues. CDR3 residues: CASSPYLAGLQYF. CDR3 DNA sequence: TGTGCCAGCAGCCCATATCTAGCGGGGCTGCAGTATTTT.

The chain links TRBV2 to TRBJ1-1, with 8 bases identical to TRBD1. CDR1 and CDR2 from the germline V gene are SNHLY and FYNNEI. After removal of 2 bases from V and 4 bases from J, the junction contained 6 bases not matched to a gene. The CDR3 totals 15 residues. The CDR3 DNA reads TGTGCCAGCAGTGAACAGGGGGCGTTTGCCACTGAAGCTTTCTTT. Translating it yields CASSEQGAFATEAFF.

The chain uses TRBV6-5 and TRBJ2-7; possibly TRBD2 for D (5 bases). The CDR3 spans 14 residues. Trimming took off 6 bases at V and 3 bases at J, with 15 bases between the two ends. Germline CDR1 reads MNHEY; CDR2 reads SVGAGI. The CDR3 is CASSQRIQGYEQYF. The CDR3 DNA is TGTGCCAGCAGCCAGCGGATCCAAGGCTACGAGCAGTACTTC.

This clone was counted only a few times. The chain joins TRBV2 to TRBJ1-5; D unclear. Germline CDR1 is SNHLY and CDR2 is FYNNEI. Trimming took 7 bases from V and 5 from J, leaving 15 bases between them. The CDR3 sequence is 14 residues long. In DNA form, the CDR3 reads TGTGCCAGCACGCTAAGTGGTGCGGATCAGCCCCAGCATTTT. It encodes CASTLSGADQPQHF.

V gene TRBV10-3 combines with J gene TRBJ2-2; D is possibly TRBD1 (5 bases). The CDR3 spans 14 residues. V lost 4 bases, J lost 6 bases, and 12 bases lay in between. Germline assignment: CDR1 ENHRY and CDR2 SYGVKD. CDR3 region: CAISGVREAGELFF. The CDR3 DNA is TGTGCCATCAGTGGAGTCAGGGAAGCCGGGGAGCTGTTTTTT.

The chain carries TRBV19 and TRBJ1-1; D is possibly TRBD1 (6 bases). CDR1 and CDR2 from the germline V gene are LNHDA and SQIVND (reference sequence). V was shortened by 5 bases and J by 0 bases, with 16 bases between the two germline ends. The length of the CDR3 is 16 residues. The chain's CDR3 is CASSSDSIRVNTEAFF. The CDR3, as DNA: TGTGCCAGTAGTTCGGACAGCATTAGGGTGAACACTGAAGCTTTCTTT. Looking up the rest from reference TRBV19 and TRBJ1-1 gives the full variable domain: DGGITQSPKYLFRKEGQNVTLSCEQNLNHDAMYWYRQDPGQGLRLIYYSQIVNDFQKGDIAEGYSVSREKKESFPLTVTSAQKNPTAFYLCASSSDSIRVNTEAFFGQGTRLTVV.

The chain employs TRBV9 and TRBJ1-2; D might be TRBD1 (6 bases). Germline CDR1 and CDR2: SGDLS and YYNGEE. The CDR3 sequence is 14 residues long. V shed 3 bases and J shed 2 bases, with 11 bases lying between them. The CDR3 sequence: CASSASQGNYGYTF. The DNA of the CDR3 is TGTGCCAGCAGCGCTTCCCAGGGGAACTATGGCTACACCTTC.